The subject of this entry is one TCR beta chain. The record originates from a study of T cell responses to AZD1222 COVID-19 vaccine. Some clones are missing from TCRdb's copy, which holds only in-frame ones; the method was immunoSEQ multiplex PCR. The repertoire holds more than 110,000 clones, with about nine tenths as singletons. The sequencing used peripheral blood, collected on day 0 of AZD1222 vaccination. This TCR derives from an adult in good health.

The CDR3 region is CATRLPPGRGGSYNEQFF. The CDR3, as DNA: TGTGCCACCCGCTTACCCCCGGGGCGGGGGGGCTCCTACAATGAGCAGTTCTTC. The chain combines TRBV7-2 with TRBJ2-1, with 9 bases aligning to TRBD2. The CDR3 is made up of 18 amino acids. The germline gives CDR1 SGHTA, CDR2 FQGNSA. Losses at the gene ends were 10 bases for V and 0 bases for J; bases not matched to a gene: 16.